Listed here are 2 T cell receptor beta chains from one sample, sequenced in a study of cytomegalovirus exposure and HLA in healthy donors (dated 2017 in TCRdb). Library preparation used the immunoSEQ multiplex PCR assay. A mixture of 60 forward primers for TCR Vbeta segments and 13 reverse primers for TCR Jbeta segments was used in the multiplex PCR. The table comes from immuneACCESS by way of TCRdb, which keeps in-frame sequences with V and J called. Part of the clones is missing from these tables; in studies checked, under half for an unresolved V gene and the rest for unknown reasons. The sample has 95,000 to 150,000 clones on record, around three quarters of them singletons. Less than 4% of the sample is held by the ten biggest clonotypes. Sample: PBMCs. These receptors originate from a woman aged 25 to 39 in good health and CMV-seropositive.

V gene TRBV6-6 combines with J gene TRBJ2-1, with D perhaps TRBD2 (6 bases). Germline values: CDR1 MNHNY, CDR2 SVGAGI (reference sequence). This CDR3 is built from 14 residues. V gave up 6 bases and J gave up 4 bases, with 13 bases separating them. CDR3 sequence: CASSIPRGYNEQFF. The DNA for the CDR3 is TGTGCCAGCAGCATCCCCCGGGGGTACAATGAGCAGTTCTTC.

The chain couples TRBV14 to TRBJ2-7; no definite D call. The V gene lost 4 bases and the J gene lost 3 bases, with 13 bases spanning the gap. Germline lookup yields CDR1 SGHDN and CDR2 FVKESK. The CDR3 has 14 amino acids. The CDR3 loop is CASSLNSGGYEQYF. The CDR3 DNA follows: TGTGCCAGCAGCCTTAACTCTGGCGGCTACGAGCAGTACTTC.